These 14 T cell receptor beta chains were all obtained from the same sample, sequenced in a study of T cell repertoires in cytomegalovirus infection. The antigens these receptors bind are not known. TCRdb called the reads again in MiXCR, with one record for every CDR3 protein. The sample yields around 47,000 distinct CDR3 sequences, roughly a fifth seen once. The sequences come from CD8+ T cells from cultured PBMCs, collected from culture after CMV antigen stimulation. The receptors were sampled from a human donor in good health (CMV status not recorded). Some clones in this sample may be carry-over from other donors' samples.

This clonotype was seen just once. This chain joins TRBV7-9 and TRBJ2-5, with no clear D. CDR1 SEHNR and CDR2 FQNEAQ come from the germline V gene (reference sequence). This CDR3 has 13 amino acids. Trimming pared 5 bases from V and 5 bases from J, leaving 12 bases between. The CDR3 sequence is CASSPEAHETQYF. CDR3 DNA: TGTGCCAGCAGCCCGGAAGCCCACGAGACCCAGTACTTC.

At least ten counts were recorded for this clonotype. The chain recombines TRBV6-1 with TRBJ1-6, with 9 bases that match TRBD1. Germline CDR1 is MNHNS and CDR2 is SASEGT. The V segment lost 5 bases and the J segment 7 bases; nucleotides outside the gene matches: 3. The CDR3 sequence is 14 residues long. In nucleotides, the CDR3 is TGTGCCAGCAGTCGGACAGGGGAGAATTCACCCCTCCACTTT. It is translated as CASSRTGENSPLHF.

This clonotype was seen only a few times. The CDR3 here is CASSYTPGFRFF. CDR3 coding DNA: TGTGCCAGCAGCTACACCCCAGGGTTTCGGTTCTTC. The chain is built from TRBV12-3 or TRBV12-4 and TRBJ2-1; D may be TRBD1 (5 bases). V was trimmed by 6 bases and J by 15 bases, leaving 18 bases between them. The CDR3 has 12 residues.

The chain couples TRBV27 to TRBJ2-3, with D possibly being TRBD1 or TRBD2 (7 bases each). This CDR3 comprises 15 residues. Germline-derived CDR1 and CDR2 are MNHEY and SMNVEV (reference sequence). V lost 4 bases to trimming and J lost 6 bases, with 17 bases between them. The CDR3 region is CASSSQGGLGDTQYF. The CDR3 nucleotides are TGTGCCAGCAGTTCCCAGGGGGGGCTTGGGGATACGCAGTATTTT.

This clonotype appeared a few times. The V call is TRBV4-2, the J call TRBJ2-4; perhaps TRBD2 as D (6 bases). The germline V gene encodes CDR1 LGHNA and CDR2 YNFKEQ. Trimming took off 3 bases at V and 0 bases at J, with 18 bases between the two ends. The CDR3 extends over 18 amino acids. For the CDR3, the DNA is TGTGCCAGCAGCCAGCAGGCGGGACGCGTAGAAGCCAAAAACATTCAGTACTTC. This codes for CASSQQAGRVEAKNIQYF.

The rearrangement links TRBV2 to TRBJ1-2; D is perhaps TRBD1 (5 bases). This CDR3 spans 13 amino acids. Germline V lookup: CDR1 SNHLY, CDR2 FYNNEI. V was cut by 7 bases and J by 0 bases, with 9 bases left in between. Written as DNA, the CDR3 is TGTGCCAGCACCGGGGGAGCTAACTATGGCTACACCTTC. It encodes CASTGGANYGYTF.

The chain uses TRBV7-9 and TRBJ1-4; 7 bases align to TRBD1. The CDR3 is 16 residues long. The trim removed 5 bases at V and 0 bases at J, leaving 6 bases unmatched. Per germline, CDR1 SEHNR and CDR2 FQNEAQ (reference sequence). CDR3 sequence: CASSPWDSATNEKLFF. CDR3 bases: TGTGCCAGCAGCCCCTGGGACAGTGCAACTAATGAAAAACTGTTTTTT.

This chain joins TRBV7-2 and TRBJ2-3, with 12 positions matching TRBD2. CDR3 length: 17 residues. Germline V gene data show CDR1 as SGHTA and CDR2 as FQGNSA. V lost 2 bases, J lost 5 bases, and 8 bases stayed unmatched. CDR3 sequence: CASSLWASGGEGDTQYF. The CDR3 DNA reads as TGTGCCAGCAGCTTATGGGCTAGCGGGGGGGAAGGAGATACGCAGTATTTT. Looking up the rest from reference TRBV7-2 and TRBJ2-3 gives the full variable domain: GAGVSQSPSNKVTEKGKDVELRCDPISGHTALYWYRQSLGQGLEFLIYFQGNSAPDKSGLPSDRFSAERTGGSVSTLTIQRTQQEDSAVYLCASSLWASGGEGDTQYFGPGTRLTVL.

The chain links TRBV10-3 to TRBJ2-3; the D call may be TRBD1 or TRBD2 (5 bases each). The CDR3 loop spans 12 amino acids. Trimming removed 10 bases from V and 4 bases from J, with 12 bases in between. In germline, CDR1 is ENHRY, CDR2 SYGVKD. The CDR3 region has the DNA TGTGCCACCTGGGGGATTTCAGATACGCAGTATTTT. Translated, it gives CATWGISDTQYF.

The chain has TRBV4-3 and TRBJ1-1; TRBD1 is a possible D gene (5 bases). Germline V CDR1 and CDR2: LGHNA, YSLEER. Trimming took off 0 bases at V and 5 bases at J, with 10 bases between the two ends. This CDR3 is built from 14 residues. CDR3 sequence reads: CASSQDSGGTEAFF. The CDR3 nucleotides are TGCGCCAGCAGCCAAGATTCGGGGGGTACTGAAGCTTTCTTT.

The rearrangement uses TRBV29-1 and TRBJ1-2; D is unclear. The CDR3 sequence is 11 residues long. Germline loops: CDR1 SQVTM, CDR2 ANQGSEA. V lost 3 bases and J 5 bases, leaving 7 bases between the germline ends. CDR3 sequence reads: CSVEGRYGYTF. CDR3 DNA: TGCAGCGTTGAGGGTCGTTATGGCTACACCTTC.

The rearrangement links TRBV5-4 to TRBJ1-4; maybe TRBD1 (6 bases). V dropped 3 bases and J dropped 4 bases, with 10 bases sitting between them. The germline gives CDR1 SGHNT, CDR2 YYREEE (reference sequence). This CDR3 is 14 amino acids long. CDR3: CASSSDSLNEKLFF. The CDR3 DNA reads TGTGCCAGCAGCTCGGACAGCCTTAATGAAAAACTGTTTTTT.

This clonotype has only a few counts. The V call is TRBV6-1, the J call TRBJ2-3; 12 bases are a match to TRBD2. The CDR3 covers 15 residues. Germline-derived CDR1 and CDR2 are MNHNS and SASEGT. Unmatched junction bases numbered 7, after V lost 5 bases and J lost 7 bases. CDR3 region: CASSMTSGGSNTQYF. CDR3 bases: TGTGCCAGCAGTATGACTAGCGGGGGCTCAAATACGCAGTATTTT.

The rearrangement links TRBV12-3 or TRBV12-4 to TRBJ1-1; D might be TRBD1 (6 bases). This CDR3 is 13 amino acids long. V was trimmed by 8 bases and J by 6 bases, leaving 16 bases between them. CDR3 sequence: CASSPGALPEAFF. The CDR3 DNA follows: TGTGCCAGCTCCCCAGGGGCGCTGCCTGAAGCTTTCTTT.